Following are 20 T cell receptor beta chains from one sample sequenced in a study of response to subunit inactivated influenza vaccine. From the RT-PCR reads, TCRdb called clonotypes with MiXCR, one entry per CDR3 protein. The sample holds about 650,000 distinct CDR3 sequences, 12% to 15% seen once. The specimen was PBMCs from blood, collected 14 days before vaccination. These receptors all stem from a man aged 45-60 years who received an inactivated influenza vaccine.

The chain has TRBV29-1 and TRBJ1-1; no reliable D call. This CDR3 has 12 residues. Germline CDR1 reads SQVTM; CDR2 reads ANQGSEA. V was cut by 4 bases and J by 5 bases, with 11 bases left in between. In DNA form, the CDR3 reads TGCAGCGTTGTTTCCGGAAGGACTGAAGCTTTCTTT. Its translation: CSVVSGRTEAFF.

This chain joins TRBV28 and TRBJ1-3; D possibly corresponds to TRBD1 (5 bases). CDR1 and CDR2 (germline): MDHEN, SYDVKM. V was cut by 5 bases and J by 0 bases, with 11 bases left in between. The CDR3 loop spans 15 amino acids. The DNA for the CDR3 is TGTGCCAGCAGTACCCCAGGGACCTCTGGAAACACCATATATTTT. This encodes CASSTPGTSGNTIYF.

The chain carries TRBV30 and TRBJ1-2; no clear D gene. With 0 bases removed from V and 2 bases from J, the gap between germline ends came to 7 bases. The CDR3 consists of 13 residues. Germline V lookup: CDR1 GTSNPN, CDR2 SVGIG (reference sequence). CDR3 region: CAWSVLGNYGYTF. As DNA, the CDR3 is TGTGCCTGGAGTGTCCTCGGCAACTATGGCTACACCTTC.

V usage is TRBV12-3 or TRBV12-4 and J usage is TRBJ1-4; weak D call: TRBD1 (5 bases). The length of the CDR3 is 15 residues. Trimming removed 6 bases at V and 7 bases at J, with 18 bases between. In nucleotides, the CDR3 is TGTGCCAGCAGCCGGGGCACCCTAAGGAGTGAAAAACTGTTTTTT. It translates to CASSRGTLRSEKLFF.

This rearrangement joins TRBV18 to TRBJ2-1; D is ambiguous. Deletions cut 3 bases from V and 4 bases from J, with 7 bases between. The CDR3 runs to 13 residues. Per the germline V gene, CDR1 is KGHSH and CDR2 is LQKENI. The CDR3 sequence is CASSPEVYNEQFF. The CDR3 DNA reads as TGTGCCAGCTCACCGGAAGTATACAATGAGCAGTTCTTC.

The rearrangement uses TRBV9 and TRBJ2-1; D is unclear. CDR1 and CDR2 from the germline V gene are SGDLS and YYNGEE. Trimming took 3 bases from V and 8 from J, leaving 9 bases between them. The CDR3 has 12 amino acids. This CDR3 is CASSATEDEQFF. CDR3 nucleotide sequence: TGTGCCAGCAGCGCGACTGAGGATGAGCAGTTCTTC.

On this clonotype itself: The junction differs from germline at one of its ends, possibly a read error. The V gene is TRBV28, the J gene TRBJ2-6; tentative D call: TRBD1 (5 bases). The CDR3 totals 17 residues. CDR1 is MDHEN, CDR2 SYDVKM, per germline. The CDR3 loop is CASGLSQGLAGANVLTF. The CDR3 coding sequence is TGTGCCAGCGGTTTGAGTCAGGGCTTAGCTGGGGCCAACGTCCTGACTTTC. Full variable domain (rest looked up from reference TRBV28 and TRBJ2-6): DVKVTQSSRYLVKRTGEKVFLECVQDMDHENMFWYRQDPGLGLRLIYFSYDVKMKEKGDIPEGYSVSREKKERFSLILESASTNQTSMYLCASGLSQGLAGANVLTFGAGSRLTVL.

This clonotype was seen a handful of times. The chain employs TRBV12-3 or TRBV12-4 and TRBJ1-1; D gene unclear. Deletions cut 6 bases from V and 1 base from J, with 12 bases between. The CDR3 is made up of 14 amino acids. The CDR3 DNA follows: TGTGCCAGCAGCCTAGAGTTGGGGAACACTGAAGCTTTCTTT. Translating gives CASSLELGNTEAFF.

This clonotype was counted between two and nine times. The chain uses TRBV6-5 and TRBJ2-3, with 8 bases that match TRBD1. The CDR3 contains 19 residues. CDR1 is MNHEY and CDR2 is SVGAGI in the germline V gene. Trimming cost V 2 bases and J 4 bases; bases outside gene matches: 17. The CDR3 coding sequence is TGTGCCAGCAGTTACCCCAATAGGGGGACCATACAGGGGGCAGATACGCAGTATTTT. Translating gives CASSYPNRGTIQGADTQYF.

This sequence joins TRBV6-5 and TRBJ2-1; D gene uncertain. The V gene lost 3 bases and the J gene lost 8 bases, with 11 bases spanning the gap. Germline V lookup: CDR1 MNHEY, CDR2 SVGAGI. The CDR3 length is 13 residues. The CDR3 loop is CASSYFRGYEQFF. CDR3 coding DNA: TGTGCCAGCAGTTATTTTCGTGGCTATGAGCAGTTCTTC.

This clonotype has only a few counts. This chain links TRBV7-9 with TRBJ2-7; 9 bases match TRBD1. The CDR3 has 14 residues. Trimming at V came to 3 bases and at J to 6 bases, leaving 6 bases not matched to a gene. Germline assignment: CDR1 SEHNR and CDR2 FQNEAQ (reference sequence). The CDR3 reads CASSLGQGYSEQYF. In DNA form, the CDR3 reads TGTGCCAGCAGCTTGGGACAGGGTTACTCCGAGCAGTACTTC.

The chain uses TRBV20-1 and TRBJ2-1; D unclear. With 5 bases removed from V and 7 bases from J, the gap between germline ends came to 12 bases. Germline V gene data show CDR1 as DFQATT and CDR2 as SNEGSKA (reference sequence). The CDR3 has 12 residues. The CDR3 coding sequence is TGCAGTGCTGCTCCGACGCTTAATGAGCAGTTCTTC. Translating it yields CSAAPTLNEQFF.

The genes are TRBV7-9 and TRBJ2-1, with D uncertain. The germline V gene encodes CDR1 SEHNR and CDR2 FQNEAQ (reference sequence). Trimming removed 5 bases from V and 6 bases from J, with 14 bases in between. This CDR3 is 14 amino acids long. DNA for the CDR3: TGTGCCAGCAGCCCTCCCCGATCTTCCAATGAGCAGTTCTTC. It yields the protein CASSPPRSSNEQFF.

The chain combines TRBV12-3 or TRBV12-4 with TRBJ2-3; TRBD1 might be the D (6 bases). V lost 3 bases, J lost 4 bases, and 14 bases lay in between. The CDR3 covers 15 residues. The CDR3 loop is CASSFGQGSSDTQYF. CDR3 bases: TGTGCCAGCAGTTTTGGGCAGGGGAGCTCAGATACGCAGTATTTT.

Ten or more counts support this clonotype. J is TRBJ1-1 and V is TRBV20-1; the match to TRBD1 covers 11 bases. Germline V gene lookup returns CDR1 DFQATT and CDR2 SNEGSKA (reference sequence). Germline trimming cut 0 bases from V and 4 bases from J; bases unmatched to any gene: 7. This CDR3 has 16 amino acids. The CDR3 loop reads CSARDGTGGYITEAFF. The CDR3 DNA reads TGCAGTGCTAGAGACGGGACAGGGGGTTATATCACTGAAGCTTTCTTT.

As regards this clonotype: One end of the junction is discordant with germline, which a read error may explain. The V call is TRBV7-9, the J call TRBJ2-6; D is unresolved. Germline CDR1 and CDR2: SEHNR and FQNEAQ (reference sequence). This CDR3 contains 14 residues. CDR3 amino acids: CASSLGSAANVLTF. DNA for the CDR3: TGTGCCAGCAGCTTAGGCTCTGCGGCCAACGTCCTGACTTTC.

The chain joins TRBV20-1 to TRBJ2-7; 10 positions agree with TRBD2. This CDR3 has 14 amino acids. The trim removed 6 bases at V and 2 bases at J, leaving 7 bases unmatched. Germline CDR1 and CDR2: DFQATT and SNEGSKA (reference sequence). CDR3 nucleotides: TGCAGTGCCTCCCAAGCGGGGGGGACCTACGAGCAGTACTTC. Encoded protein: CSASQAGGTYEQYF.

The J gene is TRBJ2-5, the V gene TRBV28; possibly TRBD1 for D (5 bases). The CDR3 totals 14 residues. The germline V gene encodes CDR1 MDHEN and CDR2 SYDVKM. The ends were cut back, 6 bases at V and 3 bases at J, with 14 bases in the middle. The DNA for the CDR3 is TGTGCCAGCAGGTTACCAGGGCCCAAAGAGACCCAGTACTTC. This encodes CASRLPGPKETQYF.

This clonotype was picked up a small number of times. CDR3 sequence reads: CASSLGTGLFYEQYF. CDR3 nucleotides: TGCGCCAGCAGCTTGGGGACAGGGTTATTCTACGAGCAGTACTTC. The V and J genes are TRBV5-1 and TRBJ2-7; TRBD1 matches 8 bases. The CDR3 sequence is 15 residues long. Germline V gene sequence: CDR1 SGHRS, CDR2 YFSETQ. J was trimmed by 3 bases and V by 0 bases; bases with no gene match: 5.

This clonotype was found a few times. The J gene is TRBJ2-7, the V gene TRBV30; TRBD1 might be the D (5 bases). CDR1 and CDR2 from the germline V gene are GTSNPN and SVGIG (reference sequence). There are 13 residues in the CDR3. Trimming cost V 2 bases and J 3 bases, with 11 bases left between them. In DNA, the CDR3 is TGTGCCTGGAGTAGGGGTATCAGCTACGAGCAGTACTTC. Residues: CAWSRGISYEQYF.